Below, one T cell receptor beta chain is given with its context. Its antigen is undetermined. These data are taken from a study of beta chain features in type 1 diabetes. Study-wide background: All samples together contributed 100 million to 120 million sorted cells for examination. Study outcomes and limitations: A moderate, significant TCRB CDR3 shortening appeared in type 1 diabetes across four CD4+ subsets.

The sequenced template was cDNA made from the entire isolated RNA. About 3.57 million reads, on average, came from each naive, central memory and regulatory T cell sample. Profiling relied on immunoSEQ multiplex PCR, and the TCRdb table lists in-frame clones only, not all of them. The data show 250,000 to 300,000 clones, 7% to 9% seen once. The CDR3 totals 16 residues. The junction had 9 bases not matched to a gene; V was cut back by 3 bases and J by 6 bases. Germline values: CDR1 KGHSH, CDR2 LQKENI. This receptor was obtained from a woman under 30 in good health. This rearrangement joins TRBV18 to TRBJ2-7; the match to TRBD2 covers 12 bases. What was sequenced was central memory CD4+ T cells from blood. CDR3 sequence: CASSPGLAGHSGEQYF. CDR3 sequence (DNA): TGTGCCAGCTCACCGGGACTAGCGGGCCACAGCGGCGAGCAGTACTTC.